This T cell receptor (beta chain) was identified in a study of T-cell reconstitution after alpha-beta-depleted transplantation in children. Unique molecular identifiers were built into the TCRbeta library. In TCRdb, the PCR reads were re-called with MiXCR into one record per CDR3 protein. The sample records around 200,000 distinct CDR3 sequences, approximately 9% being singletons. CDR1 is SGHRS and CDR2 is YFSETQ in the germline V gene. The CDR3 runs to 15 residues. Trimming removed 4 bases at V and 0 bases at J, with 11 bases between. The chain combines TRBV5-1 with TRBJ2-1; D is ambiguous. The receptor comes from a human donor who donated a stem cell graft to a child with acute lymphoblastic leukemia. Sequenced material: PBMCs from the stem cell graft donor, taken from the stem cell graft. The CDR3 region is CASSADGSSYNEQFF. The CDR3 region has the DNA TGCGCCAGCAGCGCCGACGGTAGCTCCTACAATGAGCAGTTCTTC.